Detailed here is one T cell receptor beta chain. Its cognate antigen has yet to be identified. No much larger clonotype is one base removed from it; base qualities were not supplied. The entry originates in a study of CD8 T cells in Susac syndrome (dated by TCRdb to about 2019). Notes on the research overall: The study used repertoire sequencing to test whether antigen drove CD8+ T cell activation and differentiation in Susac syndrome. Overall results and qualifications from the work: The TCR sequencing and HLA analysis was acknowledged to have included a relatively small number of individuals.

The cysteine opens and the phenylalanine closes a CDR3 of 15 amino acids. Here the CDR3 DNA is all that survives: 45 bases in frame from base 1. CDR1 and CDR2, per the germline V gene (reference sequence), are MNHEY and SMNVEV. Here V drops 4 bases and J drops 5 bases, and the junction holds 8 bases not matched to any gene. High-throughput TCR beta sequencing profiled peripheral blood CD8+ and CD4+ T cells from healthy donors, Susac syndrome patients and multiple sclerosis patients. Healthy donors were included as age- and sex-matched controls. CD8+ TEMRA cells were enriched by FACS, while bulk CD8+ and CD4+ T cells were purified by magnetic negative isolation. Blood was collected in EDTA tubes and processed within 24 hours, with PBMCs isolated through density gradient centrifugation. PBMCs intended for TCR sequencing were frozen in liquid nitrogen and were later thawed in a 37 degrees C water bath. The sorted or isolated CD4+, CD8+ and CD8+ TEMRA cells reached a purity of at least 90%.

RNA was extracted using the RNeasy kit, and about 0.45 to 1 ug of the RNA was reverse transcribed with random hexamers. The immunoSEQ multiplex PCR assay, which covers 54 Vbeta and 13 Jbeta segments, was used to amplify TCR beta CDR3 regions. Bias from PCR amplification was corrected by using a synthetic template baseline for primer optimization and for computational correction. As for the authors' bioinformatics: Reads were annotated to V, D and J genes per IMGT and analyzed with immunoSEQ Analyzer, keeping only productive sequences. Clonality was computed as one minus Shannon entropy normalized by log2 of the number of productive unique sequences. Public and private clones were assessed among the 100 most prevalent clones of each patient and control. Clones were defined as Susac-specific if absent from the healthy and MS cohorts, from roughly 1,100 published viral clones and from other ImmuneACCESS disease sequences. The public reads were reprocessed in TCRdb via fastp at Q25 and MiXCR, keeping in-frame beta chains. Each entry merges the rows of one CDR3 protein and shows their most common DNA and genes. What appears here as the V and J calls and clone size reflects TCRdb's work, not the paper's. Counted in this sample were approximately 100,000 distinct CDR3 sequences; around nine tenths of them appeared once. Of the sample, 0.11% to 0.15% is held by the ten largest clones.

Sequencing input: CD4+ T cells from PBMCs. This sequence was found in a human donor in good health. This chain is built from TRBV27 and TRBJ1-1, with 9 bases matching TRBD1. At the DNA level, the sequence is TGTGCCAGCAGTTCAAGGACAGGGGTGGGGACTGAAGCTTTCTTT. The translation is CASSSRTGVGTEAFF.